The T cell receptor beta chain under discussion was sequenced for a study of cytomegalovirus exposure and HLA in healthy donors. V shed 3 bases and J shed 2 bases, with 8 bases lying between them. There are 13 residues in the CDR3. Germline V CDR1 and CDR2: MDHEN, SYDVKM. Amplification used 60 Vbeta primers and 13 Jbeta primers. TCRdb's table, derived via immunoSEQ multiplex PCR, lists solely in-frame clones and lacks some. The sample totals 150,000 to 200,000 clones. This chain connects TRBV28 to TRBJ2-7; D not certain. The material sequenced was PBMCs. The receptor comes from a man under 40 in good health and CMV-seronegative. CDR3 coding DNA: TGTGCCAGCAGTTTTGGGCGAACCTACGAGCAGTACTTC. Its protein product is CASSFGRTYEQYF.